The next 30 T cell receptor beta chains were all read from a single sample in a study of OX40 agonist ivuxolimab in advanced cancers. Here immunoSEQ multiplex PCR was the method, and the copy in TCRdb shows in-frame clones only, minus some. The sample lists 45,000 to 50,000 clones, under 95% seen once, with about a fifth in the top ten. The sequencing used CD4+ or CD8+ T cells sorted from blood, collected in a trial of the OX40 agonist ivuxolimab. The receptors stem from an adult with an advanced solid tumor such as melanoma, head and neck, liver or kidney cancer.

About this clone: In the same sample, other DNA sequences code for this CDR3. This rearrangement joins TRBV7-6 to TRBJ2-5; D may correspond to TRBD1 or TRBD2 (6 bases each). CDR1 and CDR2 from the germline V gene are SGHVS and FNYEAQ. The CDR3 runs 14 residues. Trimming took off 0 bases at V and 2 bases at J, with 7 bases between the two ends. In DNA form, the CDR3 reads TGTGCCAGCAGCTTAGCAGGGGGGCAAGAGACCCAGTACTTC. Its translation: CASSLAGGQETQYF.

This chain links TRBV7-9 with TRBJ1-4, with 7 bases fitting TRBD1. The CDR3 totals 15 residues. After removal of 4 bases from V and 5 bases from J, the junction contained 7 bases not matched to a gene. The germline V gene encodes CDR1 SEHNR and CDR2 FQNEAQ (reference sequence). The CDR3 loop is CASSSRDSVNEKLFF. The CDR3, as DNA: TGTGCCAGCAGCTCCCGGGACAGTGTGAATGAAAAACTGTTTTTT.

The rearrangement links TRBV28 to TRBJ1-2; 10 bases align to TRBD1. The V and J ends lost 4 bases and 2 bases, in that order; junction bases with no gene match: 10. This CDR3 comprises 17 residues. Germline values: CDR1 MDHEN, CDR2 SYDVKM. In DNA, the CDR3 is TGTGCCAGCAGTTGGACCCCGGGACAGGGGTCGAACTATGGCTACACCTTC. Translation: CASSWTPGQGSNYGYTF.

The V and J genes are TRBV29-1 and TRBJ1-1, with TRBD1 matching 8 bases. CDR3 length: 13 residues. In germline, CDR1 is SQVTM, CDR2 ANQGSEA. Losses at the gene ends were 6 bases for V and 4 bases for J; bases not matched to a gene: 7. In DNA form, the CDR3 reads TGCAGCGTCGCAGGACAGGGCGGCACTGAAGCTTTCTTT. This codes for CSVAGQGGTEAFF.

The J gene is TRBJ2-7, the V gene TRBV7-8; D not certain. Deletions cut 3 bases from V and 5 bases from J, with 5 bases between. CDR3 length: 11 residues. CDR1 and CDR2 (germline): SGHVS, FQNEAQ. The CDR3 sequence: CASSFNDEQYF. The CDR3 bases are TGTGCCAGCAGCTTTAACGACGAGCAGTACTTC.

In DNA, the CDR3 is TGTGCCAGCAGCAGGACTGCTCCCTACGAGGAGCAGTACTTC. It translates to CASSRTAPYEEQYF. V and J are TRBV6-1 and TRBJ2-7; possibly TRBD2 for D (5 bases). Between the trimmed V and J ends, which lost 6 bases and 7 bases, there was a span of 19 bases. CDR3 length: 14 amino acids. The V gene's germline CDR1 is MNHNS and CDR2 SASEGT.

The sample holds a few counts of this clone. The chain employs TRBV11-2 and TRBJ1-2, with D unresolved. The V and J ends lost 1 base and 4 bases respectively, with 7 bases between them. The CDR3 runs 13 residues. CDR1 is SGHAT, CDR2 FQNNGV, per germline. CDR3 coding DNA: TGTGCCAGCAGCTTAGCCGCATTCTATGGCTACACCTTC. Its protein product is CASSLAAFYGYTF.

The V call is TRBV6-5, the J call TRBJ2-7, with 10 bases identical to TRBD2. V dropped 5 bases and J dropped 5; count of bases not matched to a gene: 9. There are 15 residues in the CDR3. Per the germline V gene, CDR1 is MNHEY and CDR2 is SVGAGI. DNA of the CDR3: TGTGCCAGCAGTCCAATAGCGGGAGGTATGGACGAGCAGTACTTC. Protein sequence: CASSPIAGGMDEQYF.

This clone was counted a single time. The gene calls are TRBV27 and TRBJ2-5; 7 bases are a match to TRBD1. The last part of the DNA fits TRBJ2-7 better; the J call may be wrong. This CDR3 spans 14 amino acids. Germline CDR1 is MNHEY and CDR2 is SMNVEV (reference sequence). The CDR3 DNA reads as TGTGCCAGCAGTTTACAGGGGGTGATGCACGAGCAGTACTTC. This translates into CASSLQGVMHEQYF.

V and J are TRBV10-2 and TRBJ2-5; TRBD1 agrees at 9 bases. CDR3 length equals 13 residues. V was pared by 4 bases and J by 12 bases, with 9 bases of the junction left unmatched. The germline CDR1 and CDR2 sequences are WSHSY and SAAADI. The CDR3 coding sequence is TGCGCCAGCAGTGGGACAGGGGCATCCGTCAAGTACTTC. This codes for CASSGTGASVKYF.

As concerns this clone: Mismatch with germline at one junction end may stem from a read error. The CDR3 loop is CASSISVRQSSYEQYF. CDR3 bases: TGTGCCAGCAGTATATCGGTCCGGCAGAGCTCCTACGAGCAGTACTTC. V usage is TRBV27 and J usage is TRBJ2-7; D gene uncertain. Germline CDR1 MNHEY, CDR2 SMNVEV (reference sequence). The CDR3 contains 16 residues.

The genes are TRBV6-5 and TRBJ2-5, with TRBD1 matching 8 bases. V was clipped by 1 base and J by 4 bases; unmatched bases: 5. CDR1 is MNHEY, CDR2 SVGAGI, per germline. CDR3 size: 15 residues. CDR3 in amino acids: CASSYLSTGGETQYF. In nucleotides, the CDR3 is TGTGCCAGCAGTTACTTGTCAACAGGGGGAGAGACCCAGTACTTC.

This chain joins TRBV19 and TRBJ1-6; the D is unclear. CDR3 length: 16 residues. Deletions cut 1 base from V and 0 bases from J, with 7 bases between. Germline V gives CDR1 LNHDA, CDR2 SQIVND (reference sequence). CDR3 region: CASSIAPSSYNSPLHF. The CDR3 nucleotides read TGTGCCAGTAGTATAGCACCAAGCTCCTATAATTCACCCCTCCACTTT. Looking up the rest from reference TRBV19 and TRBJ1-6 gives the full variable domain: DGGITQSPKYLFRKEGQNVTLSCEQNLNHDAMYWYRQDPGQGLRLIYYSQIVNDFQKGDIAEGYSVSREKKESFPLTVTSAQKNPTAFYLCASSIAPSSYNSPLHFGNGTRLTVT.

The V gene is TRBV28, the J gene TRBJ2-7; 7 bases are a match to TRBD2. After removal of 4 bases from V and 3 bases from J, the junction contained 6 bases not matched to a gene. The V gene's germline CDR1 is MDHEN and CDR2 SYDVKM. CDR3 length equals 14 residues. The CDR3 nucleotides read TGTGCCAGCAGTTCGGGACTAACCATCTACGAGCAGTACTTC. This encodes CASSSGLTIYEQYF.

The chain combines TRBV13 with TRBJ1-6; a weak D match, TRBD1 (6 bases). This CDR3 region has 21 residues. With 4 bases removed from V and 0 bases from J, the gap between germline ends came to 25 bases. Germline lookup yields CDR1 PRHDT and CDR2 FYEKMQ (reference sequence). CDR3 residues: CASSSVYRGGGWGSYNSPLHF. CDR3 DNA: TGTGCCAGCAGCTCCGTTTATCGCGGGGGCGGATGGGGCTCCTATAATTCACCCCTCCACTTT.

This clone was observed a handful of times. The V and J genes are TRBV11-2 and TRBJ2-3; the match to TRBD2 covers 8 bases. V gave up 1 base and J gave up 0 bases; unmatched junction bases: 6. CDR3 length: 17 residues. From germline, CDR1 is SGHAT and CDR2 FQNNGV. This chain's CDR3 is CASSLGYGGVSTDTQYF. The CDR3 DNA follows: TGTGCCAGCAGCTTAGGGTACGGGGGGGTAAGCACAGATACGCAGTATTTT.

The V gene is TRBV13, the J gene TRBJ2-7; 10 nucleotides match TRBD2. CDR1 is PRHDT and CDR2 is FYEKMQ in the germline V gene (reference sequence). The length of the CDR3 is 16 residues. The ends lost 5 bases at V and 1 base at J; junction bases unmatched: 8. CDR3 nucleotides: TGTGCCAGCAGCCCGGCGAGCGGGGGGGGGTCCTACGAGCAGTACTTC. It yields the protein CASSPASGGGSYEQYF.

The genes are TRBV10-2 and TRBJ2-5; D is unresolved. Trimming pared 2 bases from V and 5 bases from J, leaving 6 bases between. There are 12 residues in the CDR3. Per the germline V gene, CDR1 is WSHSY and CDR2 is SAAADI. The CDR3 sequence is CASSEVGETQYF. The CDR3 nucleotides are TGCGCCAGCAGTGAGGTGGGGGAGACCCAGTACTTC.

This chain connects TRBV13 to TRBJ2-7; 10 nucleotides agree with TRBD2. Germline values: CDR1 PRHDT, CDR2 FYEKMQ (reference sequence). The length of the CDR3 is 15 residues. V was pared by 1 base and J by 3 bases, with 3 bases of the junction left unmatched. CDR3 in amino acids: CASSLESGGVYEQYF. CDR3 coding DNA: TGTGCCAGCAGCTTAGAGAGCGGGGGGGTCTACGAGCAGTACTTC.

The J gene is TRBJ1-1, the V gene TRBV29-1; no definite D call. V was trimmed by 4 bases and J by 2 bases, leaving 11 bases between them. The CDR3 loop spans 13 amino acids. Germline values: CDR1 SQVTM, CDR2 ANQGSEA. The CDR3 loop is CSVGAGINTEAFF. The CDR3 DNA reads as TGCAGCGTTGGGGCGGGGATTAACACTGAAGCTTTCTTT. The whole variable domain, filled in from reference TRBV29-1 and TRBJ1-1, reads SAVISQKPSRDICQRGTSLTIQCQVDSQVTMMFWYRQQPGQSLTLIATANQGSEATYESGFVIDKFPISRPNLTFSTLTVSNMSPEDSSIYLCSVGAGINTEAFFGQGTRLTVV.

The J gene is TRBJ1-1, the V gene TRBV27; TRBD1 is a possible D gene (5 bases). The germline CDR1 and CDR2 sequences are MNHEY and SMNVEV (reference sequence). Trimming removed 4 bases at V and 2 bases at J, with 8 bases between. This CDR3 spans 13 amino acids. The CDR3 bases are TGTGCCAGCAGTTCCTGGGACAACACTGAAGCTTTCTTT. Translating it yields CASSSWDNTEAFF.

The rearrangement joins TRBV28 to TRBJ2-1; D is undetermined. This CDR3 region has 15 residues. V was shortened by 6 bases and J by 4 bases, with 16 bases between the two germline ends. Germline values: CDR1 MDHEN, CDR2 SYDVKM. The CDR3: CASSPRPGSYNEQFF. The CDR3 DNA follows: TGTGCCAGCAGCCCTAGGCCGGGTTCTTACAATGAGCAGTTCTTC. Using reference TRBV28 and TRBJ2-1 for the parts outside the CDR3, the full variable domain is DVKVTQSSRYLVKRTGEKVFLECVQDMDHENMFWYRQDPGLGLRLIYFSYDVKMKEKGDIPEGYSVSREKKERFSLILESASTNQTSMYLCASSPRPGSYNEQFFGPGTRLTVL.

V usage is TRBV19 and J usage is TRBJ2-1, with D perhaps matching TRBD1 or TRBD2 (5 bases each). The CDR3 is made up of 17 amino acids. Germline V CDR1 and CDR2: LNHDA, SQIVND (reference sequence). Trimming cost V 1 base and J 0 bases, with 13 bases left between them. This CDR3 is CASSIVGGRSSYNEQFF. DNA for the CDR3: TGTGCCAGTAGTATAGTTGGGGGTAGAAGCTCCTACAATGAGCAGTTCTTC. Drawing the rest from reference TRBV19 and TRBJ2-1, the complete variable domain is DGGITQSPKYLFRKEGQNVTLSCEQNLNHDAMYWYRQDPGQGLRLIYYSQIVNDFQKGDIAEGYSVSREKKESFPLTVTSAQKNPTAFYLCASSIVGGRSSYNEQFFGPGTRLTVL.

This clone was counted a single time. The chain combines TRBV5-1 with TRBJ2-7; D might be TRBD1 (5 bases). The germline gives CDR1 SGHRS, CDR2 YFSETQ. There are 13 residues in the CDR3. V dropped 3 bases and J dropped 1 base, with 8 bases sitting between them. The CDR3 DNA follows: TGCGCCAGCAGCTCCGGACAATCCTACGAGCAGTACTTC. Translation gives CASSSGQSYEQYF.

The chain is built from TRBV7-8 and TRBJ1-4; TRBD1 aligns across 10 bases. Trimming took 6 bases from V and 10 from J; bases not matched to a gene: 11. The CDR3 spans 15 residues. Germline V CDR1 and CDR2: SGHVS, FQNEAQ. The CDR3 coding sequence is TGTGCCAGCAGACGCCGGGGACAGGGGATAGGAAAACTGTTTTTT. Translation gives CASRRRGQGIGKLFF.

The chain combines TRBV7-8 with TRBJ2-4; D assignment may be TRBD1 or TRBD2 (5 bases each). Germline values: CDR1 SGHVS, CDR2 FQNEAQ. With 7 bases removed from V and 3 bases from J, the gap between germline ends came to 25 bases. CDR3 size: 18 residues. The CDR3 is CASTISWGSPGGKNIQYF. CDR3 sequence (DNA): TGTGCCAGCACTATCTCCTGGGGCTCCCCAGGAGGCAAAAACATTCAGTACTTC.

V usage is TRBV28 and J usage is TRBJ2-5, with a possible D match to TRBD2 (6 bases). The J call is doubtful: the DNA matches TRBJ2-7 better. CDR1 and CDR2 (germline): MDHEN, SYDVKM. This CDR3 has 17 amino acids. The CDR3 loop is CASSLLRREEGDYEQYF. CDR3 bases: TGTGCCAGCAGTTTATTAAGAAGGGAGGAAGGGGACTACGAGCAGTACTTC.

V is TRBV30 and J is TRBJ2-1; D is uncertain. Germline V gene sequence: CDR1 GTSNPN, CDR2 SVGIG (reference sequence). V shed 1 base and J shed 0 bases, with 16 bases lying between them. This CDR3 is 17 amino acids long. The CDR3 protein is CAWSGVQVGSSYNEQFF. As DNA, the CDR3 is TGTGCCTGGAGTGGAGTACAAGTCGGAAGCTCCTACAATGAGCAGTTCTTC.

The rearrangement uses TRBV2 and TRBJ2-3; 8 bases match TRBD2. J lost 3 bases, V lost 2 bases, and 10 bases had no gene match. Germline V gene lookup returns CDR1 SNHLY and CDR2 FYNNEI. There are 17 residues in the CDR3. The CDR3 DNA is TGTGCCAGCAGTGAATCGAGGACTAGCTCGATAACAGATACGCAGTATTTT. Translating gives CASSESRTSSITDTQYF.

The chain recombines TRBV11-2 with TRBJ1-4, with 9 bases fitting TRBD1. The length of the CDR3 is 15 residues. Germline V gives CDR1 SGHAT, CDR2 FQNNGV. Germline trimming cut 2 bases from V and 7 bases from J; bases unmatched to any gene: 5. The CDR3 protein is CASSLTGTGTEKLFF. The CDR3 DNA is TGTGCCAGCAGCTTAACCGGGACAGGGACTGAAAAACTGTTTTTT.